These T cell receptor beta chains were read from a single sample in a study of control samples from healthy donors and cancer patients. This table comes from immunoSEQ multiplex PCR, and its TCRdb copy is limited to in-frame clones, with some not included. The sample contains just under 80,000 clones, approximately 90% of which appear only once. Sequencing used PBMCs. Every receptor here comes from a woman aged 55-70 years with head and neck cancer. Both conserved end residues are part of each CDR3. D genes are given only for firm matches. Size is stated for part of the rows, as once, few or many counts, or as a class when the clone is expanded.

TRBJ2-7 | - | - | TRBV30 | 12 | CAWRVNNYEQYF
TRBJ2-7 | - | TRBD2 | TRBV2 | 11 | CASSLWTSEYF
TRBJ2-7 | - | - | TRBV19 | 14 | CASSIRDRRYEQYF
TRBJ2-3 | - | - | TRBV13 | 14 | CASSSTRPTDTQYF
TRBJ1-3 | - | - | TRBV6-5 | 16 | CASSYSRVESGNTIYF
TRBJ1-2 | - | - | TRBV28 | 14 | CASSFGGTFYGYTF
TRBJ2-7 | once | TRBD1 | TRBV10-3 | 15 | CAISELDRGPYEQYF
TRBJ1-5 | once | - | TRBV19 | 16 | CASRTITGYGNQPQHF
TRBJ2-1 | - | TRBD2 | TRBV6-5 | 14 | CASSSGTSSAEQFF
TRBJ2-3 | - | - | TRBV27 | 13 | CASSLSRPDTQYF
TRBJ1-4 | - | - | TRBV6-5 | 11 | CASRINEKLFF
TRBJ2-1 | - | - | TRBV5-6 | 15 | CASSRQGTGYNEQFF
TRBJ1-2 | - | TRBD1 | TRBV6-5 | 14 | CASSFRQGGYGYTF
TRBJ1-1 | - | - | TRBV30 | 11 | CAWSVAREAFF
TRBJ2-2 | once | TRBD1 | TRBV7-9 | 14 | CASSLVTGVGELFF
TRBJ2-1 | - | TRBD2 | TRBV20-1 | 18 | CSASSRTSEGGGGNEQFF
TRBJ2-7 | - | - | TRBV28 | 12 | CASSLGLYEQYF
TRBJ2-3 | once | TRBD2 | TRBV28 | 13 | CASRTSGRAAQYF
TRBJ2-1 | - | - | TRBV7-9 | 16 | CASSSRTVSSRNEQFF
TRBJ2-3 | - | - | TRBV7-2 | 14 | CASSLTQGRDTQYF
TRBJ1-1 | - | TRBD1 | TRBV5-1 | 15 | CASSLATGAHTEAFF
TRBJ1-3 | - | - | TRBV12-3/TRBV12-4 | 13 | CASSLSGGNTIYF
TRBJ2-7 | - | TRBD2 | TRBV29-1 | 15 | CSVGDSGASSYEQYF
TRBJ2-2 | - | - | TRBV10-2 | 16 | CASSEGPWEYTGELFF
TRBJ1-1 | - | - | TRBV3-1/TRBV3-2 | 15 | CASSQDLSRNTEAFF
TRBJ1-5 | few | TRBD1 | TRBV27 | 14 | CASRRTGDIQPQHF
TRBJ1-1 | - | - | TRBV11-2 | 13 | CASGAGFDTEAFF
TRBJ1-2 | - | - | TRBV9 | 14 | CASSVGQENYGYTF
TRBJ2-5 | - | - | TRBV19 | 19 | CASSIDGGAGGDLPETQYF
TRBJ1-2 | once | TRBD1 | TRBV5-6 | 15 | CASSWPTGGIEGYTF
TRBJ2-1 | - | TRBD2 | TRBV11-3 | 12 | CASSLKGLEQFF
TRBJ2-7 | - | - | TRBV3-1/TRBV3-2 | 15 | CASSQESVLAYEQYF
TRBJ2-7 | once | - | TRBV19 | 14 | CASSISTATYEQYF
TRBJ2-1 | - | TRBD2 | TRBV2 | 16 | CASSDWVREGDNEQFF
TRBJ2-3 | - | - | TRBV4-3 | 15 | CASSQDPVSTDTQYF
TRBJ1-1 | once | TRBD1 | TRBV19 | 16 | CASNSPRQGPNTEAFF
TRBJ1-3 | - | - | TRBV7-9 | 15 | CASTTAGGRGNTIYF
TRBJ1-3 | - | - | TRBV18 | 17 | CASSPLRGRNSGNTIYF
TRBJ1-2 | once | - | TRBV6-1 | 15 | CASSDRQTAGYGYTF
TRBJ2-1 | - | - | TRBV9 | 15 | CASSVVVGGEGEQFF
TRBJ2-5 | - | TRBD1 | TRBV6-6 | 16 | CASSYSGRGLEETQYF
TRBJ2-1 | - | TRBD2 | TRBV28 | 14 | CASSLWTSGLEQFF
TRBJ1-1 | few | - | TRBV11-2 | 15 | CASSTPGRLNTEAFF
TRBJ1-5 | - | TRBD1 | TRBV19 | 16 | CASSIGSRGSNQPQHF
TRBJ2-3 | - | TRBD1 | TRBV27 | 15 | CASSLSDRNTDTQYF
TRBJ2-7 | - | - | TRBV2 | 13 | CASASQGGVEQYF
TRBJ2-1 | - | - | TRBV7-2 | 15 | CASSFGFGTGNEQFF
TRBJ2-7 | - | TRBD2 | TRBV14 | 15 | CASSASSGRGYEQYF
TRBJ2-2 | - | TRBD2 | TRBV5-1 | 15 | CASSFLAGGTGELFF
TRBJ1-1 | - | - | TRBV7-2 | 13 | CASSLLADTEAFF
TRBJ2-3 | once | TRBD1 | TRBV24-1 | 16 | CATSEGQGVSTDTQYF
TRBJ2-3 | - | - | TRBV2 | 13 | CASSAMSTDTQYF
TRBJ1-1 | - | TRBD1 | TRBV19 | 14 | CASSRQGRGTEAFF
TRBJ2-7 | - | TRBD2 | TRBV7-2 | 16 | CASSFQGLAGGHEQYF
TRBJ2-7 | - | - | TRBV18 | 11 | CASSPDREQYF